These T cell receptor beta chains were read from a single sample in a study of blood T cell repertoires in COVID-19. Only in-frame clones appear in the TCRdb table, and some are missing; sequencing was by immunoSEQ multiplex PCR. The repertoire holds 100,000 to 150,000 clones, with roughly nine tenths as singletons. Sequencing was performed on peripheral blood. The receptors originated from a man aged 45-65 years with active COVID-19. Both conserved end residues are part of each CDR3. The D gene is left open where the match is weak. Rows give clone size only sometimes, using once, few, many, or a class for an expanded clone.

D gene: -; J gene: TRBJ2-1; V gene: TRBV24-1; clone size: -; CDR3 DNA: TGTGCCACCAGTGCATTCGGCACCCCCCGACTGAATGAGCAGTTCTTC; CDR3 protein: CATSAFGTPRLNEQFF
D gene: TRBD1; J gene: TRBJ1-6; V gene: TRBV5-1; clone size: once; CDR3 DNA: TGCGCCAGCAGCCTTGGGGCACTAACAGGGGGTAATTCACCCCTCCACTTT; CDR3 protein: CASSLGALTGGNSPLHF
D gene: -; J gene: TRBJ1-2; V gene: TRBV3-1/TRBV3-2; clone size: -; CDR3 DNA: TGTGCCAGCAGCCCCAGGACCCCGGCAGGGGACGGCTACACCTTC; CDR3 protein: CASSPRTPAGDGYTF
D gene: -; J gene: TRBJ1-1; V gene: TRBV16; clone size: -; CDR3 DNA: TGTGCCAGCAGCCAATTGGCACCAGCTGAAGCTTTCTTT; CDR3 protein: CASSQLAPAEAFF
D gene: -; J gene: TRBJ1-6; V gene: TRBV25-1; clone size: once; CDR3 DNA: TGTGCCAGCAGTGATTCGGACACTTCACCCCTCCACTTT; CDR3 protein: CASSDSDTSPLHF
D gene: TRBD2; J gene: TRBJ2-1; V gene: TRBV5-6; clone size: -; CDR3 DNA: TGTGCCAGCAGCATAGCGGGAGGTGTATACAATGAGCAGTTCTTC; CDR3 protein: CASSIAGGVYNEQFF
D gene: -; J gene: TRBJ1-1; V gene: TRBV6-9; clone size: -; CDR3 DNA: TGTGCCAGCACCCCGGGGGGGAACACTGAAGCTTTCTTT; CDR3 protein: CASTPGGNTEAFF
D gene: TRBD2; J gene: TRBJ2-1; V gene: TRBV27; clone size: -; CDR3 DNA: TGTGCCAGCAGTAAGGGACTAGCGGGAGTGGTGTTCTTC; CDR3 protein: CASSKGLAGVVFF
D gene: -; J gene: TRBJ2-7; V gene: TRBV6-5; clone size: -; CDR3 DNA: TGTGCCAGCGTAACAGGCGCTCTTTTGGGCGAGCAGTACTTC; CDR3 protein: CASVTGALLGEQYF
D gene: TRBD1; J gene: TRBJ1-2; V gene: TRBV5-4; clone size: -; CDR3 DNA: TGTGCCAGCAGCCGCTCACAGGGGTATGGCTACACCTTC; CDR3 protein: CASSRSQGYGYTF
D gene: TRBD2; J gene: TRBJ2-7; V gene: TRBV18; clone size: -; CDR3 DNA: TGTGCCAGCTCACCAGCGCTTGGGACTAGCGGGGGAGCCGCCCTCTACGAGCAGTACTTC; CDR3 protein: CASSPALGTSGGAALYEQYF
D gene: TRBD2; J gene: TRBJ2-1; V gene: TRBV27; clone size: -; CDR3 DNA: TGTGCCAGCGGCAGGGGGCCCGGACTAGCGGGAGGGTCCTACAATGAGCAGTTCTTC; CDR3 protein: CASGRGPGLAGGSYNEQFF
D gene: -; J gene: TRBJ1-3; V gene: TRBV28; clone size: -; CDR3 DNA: TGTGCCAGCAGTTTGCAGAGAAACACCATATATTTT; CDR3 protein: CASSLQRNTIYF
D gene: TRBD1; J gene: TRBJ1-1; V gene: TRBV5-1; clone size: -; CDR3 DNA: TGCGCCAGCAGCTGGTTTGGGACAGGGTTGAACACTGAAGCTTTCTTT; CDR3 protein: CASSWFGTGLNTEAFF
D gene: -; J gene: TRBJ1-1; V gene: TRBV6-5; clone size: -; CDR3 DNA: TGTGCCATCGAACAGGGTCGGTGGACTGAAGCTTTCTTT; CDR3 protein: CAIEQGRWTEAFF
D gene: TRBD2; J gene: TRBJ2-2; V gene: TRBV30; clone size: -; CDR3 DNA: TGTGCCTGGAATGGGCTAGCGGGAGCTCACACCGGGGAGCTGTTTTTT; CDR3 protein: CAWNGLAGAHTGELFF
D gene: -; J gene: TRBJ2-3; V gene: TRBV15; clone size: -; CDR3 DNA: TGTGCCACCAGCAGAGATACCGCGGATACGCAGTATTTT; CDR3 protein: CATSRDTADTQYF
D gene: -; J gene: TRBJ2-2; V gene: TRBV24-1; clone size: -; CDR3 DNA: TGTGCCACCAGTGGGTCCGCGACACTCGAGCTGTTTTTT; CDR3 protein: CATSGSATLELFF
D gene: -; J gene: TRBJ2-2; V gene: TRBV24-1; clone size: -; CDR3 DNA: TGTGCCACCAGTGAGGTAGGGCAGGGGCATACCGGGGAGCTGTTTTTT; CDR3 protein: CATSEVGQGHTGELFF
D gene: TRBD2; J gene: TRBJ2-2; V gene: TRBV7-2; clone size: -; CDR3 DNA: TGTGCCAGCAGCTTAGGACTAGCGGGGGTCACCGGGGAGCTGTTTTTT; CDR3 protein: CASSLGLAGVTGELFF
D gene: TRBD1; J gene: TRBJ2-7; V gene: TRBV7-2; clone size: -; CDR3 DNA: TGTGCCAGCAGCCCCGTACAGGGGGCAATGAACGAGCAGTACTTC; CDR3 protein: CASSPVQGAMNEQYF
D gene: TRBD1; J gene: TRBJ2-1; V gene: TRBV7-6; clone size: -; CDR3 DNA: TGTGCCAGCAGCCCCGGCCCTGGGGGACAGGGGAATGAGCAGTTCTTC; CDR3 protein: CASSPGPGGQGNEQFF
D gene: TRBD1; J gene: TRBJ2-5; V gene: TRBV6-5; clone size: once; CDR3 DNA: TGTGCCAGCAGCGCCGGGACAGAGCAAGAGACCCAGTACTTC; CDR3 protein: CASSAGTEQETQYF
D gene: -; J gene: TRBJ2-2; V gene: TRBV11-3; clone size: -; CDR3 DNA: TGTGCCAGCAGCTCTACTCGAACCACCGGGGAGCTGTTTTTT; CDR3 protein: CASSSTRTTGELFF
D gene: TRBD1; J gene: TRBJ1-4; V gene: TRBV4-1; clone size: few; CDR3 DNA: TGCGCCAGCAGCCCTGGACAGGGCGGTAATGAAAAACTGTTTTTT; CDR3 protein: CASSPGQGGNEKLFF
D gene: -; J gene: TRBJ2-2; V gene: TRBV5-1; clone size: once; CDR3 DNA: TGCGCCAGCAGCTTGGGGAGGAACACCGGGGAGCTGTTTTTT; CDR3 protein: CASSLGRNTGELFF
D gene: -; J gene: TRBJ2-3; V gene: TRBV2; clone size: -; CDR3 DNA: TGTGCCAGCAGTGAATCGGGGAGCACAGATACGCAGTATTTT; CDR3 protein: CASSESGSTDTQYF
D gene: TRBD1; J gene: TRBJ1-1; V gene: TRBV9; clone size: -; CDR3 DNA: TGTGCCAGCAGCGCAAACAGGGGCGGGACTGAAGCTTTCTTT; CDR3 protein: CASSANRGGTEAFF
D gene: -; J gene: TRBJ2-7; V gene: TRBV7-8; clone size: -; CDR3 DNA: TGTGCCAGCAGCCGACAGACCCGGGGATCCAGGGGCGAGCAGTACTTC; CDR3 protein: CASSRQTRGSRGEQYF
D gene: TRBD1; J gene: TRBJ1-3; V gene: TRBV6-5; clone size: -; CDR3 DNA: TGTGCCAGCACCGTAACAGGGGTTCGGGGAAACACCATATATTTT; CDR3 protein: CASTVTGVRGNTIYF
D gene: -; J gene: TRBJ1-6; V gene: TRBV13; clone size: -; CDR3 DNA: TGTGCCAGCAGCTTGGAGAGAGGTAATTCACCCCTCCACTTT; CDR3 protein: CASSLERGNSPLHF
D gene: -; J gene: TRBJ2-7; V gene: TRBV6-6; clone size: -; CDR3 DNA: TGTGCCAGCAGTTACTCGAGTAGTCCCTACGAGCAGTACTTC; CDR3 protein: CASSYSSSPYEQYF